This entry lists 20 T cell receptor beta chains sequenced from one sample in a study of blood T cell repertoires in COVID-19. Sequenced by immunoSEQ multiplex PCR; TCRdb stores in-frame clones only, minus some. The sample lists 200,000 or so clones; more than 75% were seen once. The specimen was peripheral blood. These receptors came from a man aged 50 or older with acute or convalescent COVID-19.

The chain recombines TRBV18 with TRBJ2-7; tentatively, D is TRBD2 (6 bases). V lost 5 bases and J 5 bases, leaving 19 bases between the germline ends. Per the germline V gene, CDR1 is KGHSH and CDR2 is LQKENI. The CDR3 extends over 15 amino acids. The CDR3 region is CASSELAARVHEQYF. In DNA form, the CDR3 reads TGTGCCAGCTCAGAACTAGCAGCCAGAGTCCACGAGCAGTACTTC.

The chain combines TRBV19 with TRBJ2-4; 8 bases agree with TRBD1. CDR3 length: 17 residues. Germline-derived CDR1 and CDR2 are LNHDA and SQIVND (reference sequence). J lost 8 bases, V lost 4 bases, and 16 bases had no gene match. Here the CDR3 reads CASSNRGNTGGFDIQYF. The CDR3 nucleotides read TGTGCCAGTAGTAATAGGGGGAACACAGGGGGTTTTGACATTCAGTACTTC.

J is TRBJ1-2 and V is TRBV6-1, with unresolved D. Germline V gene data show CDR1 as MNHNS and CDR2 as SASEGT. The CDR3 has 11 residues. V gave up 1 base and J gave up 7 bases, with 4 bases separating them. CDR3 nucleotide sequence: TGTGCCAGCAGTGAAGTCTTTGGCTACACCTTC. Its protein product is CASSEVFGYTF.

This clone was counted once. The chain combines TRBV19 with TRBJ1-2; TRBD1 is a possible D gene (5 bases). V dropped 5 bases and J dropped 1 base, with 14 bases sitting between them. Per germline, CDR1 LNHDA and CDR2 SQIVND (reference sequence). The CDR3 consists of 15 residues. Here the CDR3 reads CASSWAGGLNYGYTF. The CDR3 DNA sequence: TGTGCCAGTAGTTGGGCGGGGGGTCTTAACTATGGCTACACCTTC. Full variable domain (remainder filled in from reference TRBV19 and TRBJ1-2): DGGITQSPKYLFRKEGQNVTLSCEQNLNHDAMYWYRQDPGQGLRLIYYSQIVNDFQKGDIAEGYSVSREKKESFPLTVTSAQKNPTAFYLCASSWAGGLNYGYTFGSGTRLTVV.

The count of this clone is one. This chain uses TRBV29-1 with TRBJ1-2; 9 bases are a match to TRBD1. V dropped 4 bases and J dropped 8; count of bases not matched to a gene: 5. This CDR3 comprises 12 residues. Per the germline V gene, CDR1 is SQVTM and CDR2 is ANQGSEA. The CDR3 reads CSVVGTGNGYTF. CDR3 coding DNA: TGCAGCGTTGTAGGGACAGGGAACGGCTACACCTTC.

This chain connects TRBV12-3 or TRBV12-4 to TRBJ2-2, with no clear D. V was cut by 5 bases and J by 6 bases, with 10 bases left in between. There are 13 residues in the CDR3. The CDR3 bases are TGTGCCAGCAGTCCTCGTCTCCCCGGGGAGCTGTTTTTT. This gives the protein CASSPRLPGELFF.

This chain connects TRBV5-6 to TRBJ2-5, with a possible D match to TRBD1 (6 bases). This CDR3 contains 14 residues. Between the trimmed V and J ends, which lost 0 bases and 5 bases, there was a span of 11 bases. Germline V gene sequence: CDR1 SGHDT, CDR2 YYEEEE. CDR3 nucleotide sequence: TGTGCCAGCAGCTTGGACAGGGCCTTGGAGACCCAGTACTTC. It encodes CASSLDRALETQYF.

The V and J genes are TRBV4-1 and TRBJ1-2; TRBD1 aligns across 10 bases. The length of the CDR3 is 14 residues. With 3 bases clipped from V and 3 bases from J, the junction kept 1 base outside the gene matches. Germline loops: CDR1 MGHRA, CDR2 YSYEKL. The CDR3 DNA sequence: TGCGCCAGCAGCCAGGGGACAGGGGACTATGGCTACACCTTC. It translates to CASSQGTGDYGYTF.

For the CDR3, the DNA is TGTGCCAGCAGCCGTTCCCCCCCTTATAGTACCCTCCACTTT. Translation: CASSRSPPYSTLHF. The genes are TRBV6-5 and TRBJ1-6; D is ambiguous. Germline V gives CDR1 MNHEY, CDR2 SVGAGI. Deletions cut 6 bases from V and 14 bases from J, with 20 bases between. The CDR3 sequence is 14 residues long.

The table lists this clone with a count of one. The chain joins TRBV27 to TRBJ1-2; D might be TRBD1 (5 bases). Germline-derived CDR1 and CDR2 are MNHEY and SMNVEV (reference sequence). The CDR3 is 15 residues long. Trimming cost V 6 bases and J 8 bases, with 22 bases left between them. The CDR3 protein is CASSPIAGPGYGYTF. CDR3 nucleotide sequence: TGTGCCAGCAGCCCCATCGCGGGACCAGGTTACGGCTACACCTTC.

The rearrangement uses TRBV3-1 (or the pseudogene TRBV3-2) and TRBJ1-4; D unresolved. Trimming removed 1 base at V and 5 bases at J, with 11 bases between. From germline, CDR1 is LGHDT and CDR2 YNNKEL (reference sequence). This CDR3 comprises 15 residues. DNA for the CDR3: TGTGCCAGCAGCCAAGTGGAACAGTTCAATGAAAAACTGTTTTTT. Its translation is CASSQVEQFNEKLFF.

The V gene is TRBV6-5, the J gene TRBJ2-2; TRBD1 might be the D (7 bases). From germline, CDR1 is MNHEY and CDR2 SVGAGI. The length of the CDR3 is 11 residues. The germline V and J ends were trimmed by 8 bases and 7 bases, with 8 bases remaining between them. CDR3 sequence reads: CASQGGGELFF. As DNA, the CDR3 is TGTGCCAGCCAGGGGGGCGGGGAGCTGTTTTTT.

The chain joins TRBV2 to TRBJ1-6; a possible D gene is TRBD1 (6 bases). V was pared by 6 bases and J by 6 bases, with 15 bases between. This CDR3 has 15 amino acids. Per germline, CDR1 SNHLY and CDR2 FYNNEI. This CDR3 is CASRGGGSGNSPLHF. The CDR3 DNA reads as TGTGCCAGCAGGGGAGGGGGTAGTGGTAATTCACCCCTCCACTTT. Variable domain in full (rest from reference TRBV2 and TRBJ1-6): EPEVTQTPSHQVTQMGQEVILRCVPISNHLYFYWYRQILGQKVEFLVSFYNNEISEKSEIFDDQFSVERPDGSNFTLKIRSTKLEDSAMYFCASRGGGSGNSPLHFGNGTRLTVT.

CDR3 DNA: TGTGCCAGCAGCTTAGATCTTAATGAAAAACTGTTTTTT. Residues: CASSLDLNEKLFF. The V and J genes are TRBV7-9 and TRBJ1-4; no clear D gene. The germline gives CDR1 SEHNR, CDR2 FQNEAQ (reference sequence). V was trimmed by 1 base and J by 4 bases, leaving 4 bases between them. This CDR3 is built from 13 residues.

The CDR3: CAISESDSYSNQPQHF. CDR3 bases: TGTGCCATCAGTGAGTCCGATAGCTATAGCAATCAGCCCCAGCATTTT. The chain couples TRBV10-3 to TRBJ1-5; D ambiguous. Germline V gene sequence: CDR1 ENHRY, CDR2 SYGVKD. Trimming took 0 bases from V and 0 from J, leaving 9 bases between them. This CDR3 region has 16 residues.

This clone appeared once. The chain couples TRBV5-5 to TRBJ2-2, with 10 bases that match TRBD2. The ends lost 4 bases at V and 2 bases at J; junction bases unmatched: 5. Germline V gene data show CDR1 as SGHKS and CDR2 as YYEKEE (reference sequence). This CDR3 comprises 16 residues. The CDR3 DNA reads as TGTGCCAGCAGCCTGTCTAGCGGGAGTAACACCGGGGAGCTGTTTTTT. This gives the protein CASSLSSGSNTGELFF.

DNA of the CDR3: TGTGCCAGTAGTAACTCCGGCTCCTATAATTCACCCCTCCACTTT. Encoded protein: CASSNSGSYNSPLHF. J is TRBJ1-6 and V is TRBV19; D uncertain. The CDR3 spans 15 residues. Germline CDR1 is LNHDA and CDR2 is SQIVND (reference sequence). V lost 4 bases and J lost 0, with 7 bases in between.

The CDR3 is CASSLVLAGGSTDTQYF. The DNA for the CDR3 is TGCGCCAGCAGCCTCGTCTTAGCGGGGGGTAGCACAGATACGCAGTATTTT. The chain recombines TRBV5-1 with TRBJ2-3; TRBD2 matches 10 bases. CDR3 length: 17 amino acids. Per the germline V gene, CDR1 is SGHRS and CDR2 is YFSETQ. The ends lost 4 bases at V and 0 bases at J; junction bases unmatched: 8.

In this sample, this clone turned up a few times. The V call is TRBV10-2, the J call TRBJ1-2; D call uncertain. Trimming left V 3 bases short and J 4 bases short, with 9 bases between. CDR1 is WSHSY and CDR2 is SAAADI in the germline V gene. The CDR3 runs 13 residues. CDR3 sequence: CASSDYRRYGYTF. DNA for the CDR3: TGCGCCAGCAGTGACTACCGCCGCTATGGCTACACCTTC.

CDR3 bases: TGTGCCAGCAGCTTGGAGGCTAGCGGGGGGGCCTTCCAGACCCAGTACTTC. Amino acids: CASSLEASGGAFQTQYF. The V and J genes are TRBV5-6 and TRBJ2-5, with 12 bases that match TRBD2. The CDR3 spans 17 residues. V dropped 0 bases and J dropped 6; count of bases not matched to a gene: 9. CDR1 is SGHDT and CDR2 is YYEEEE in the germline V gene.